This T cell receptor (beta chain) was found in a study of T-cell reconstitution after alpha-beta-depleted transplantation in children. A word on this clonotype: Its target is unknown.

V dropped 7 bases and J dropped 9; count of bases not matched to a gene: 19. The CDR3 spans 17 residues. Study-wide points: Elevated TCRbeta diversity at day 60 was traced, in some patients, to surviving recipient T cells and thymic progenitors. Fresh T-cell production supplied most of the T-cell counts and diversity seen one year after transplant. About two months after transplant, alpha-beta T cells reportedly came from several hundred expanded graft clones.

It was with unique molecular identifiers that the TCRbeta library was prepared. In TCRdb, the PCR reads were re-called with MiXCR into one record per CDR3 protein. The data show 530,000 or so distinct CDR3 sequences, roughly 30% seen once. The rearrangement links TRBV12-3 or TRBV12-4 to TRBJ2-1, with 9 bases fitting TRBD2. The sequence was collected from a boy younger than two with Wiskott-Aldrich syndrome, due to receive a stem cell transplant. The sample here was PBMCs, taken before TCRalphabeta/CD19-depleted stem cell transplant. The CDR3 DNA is TGTGCCAGCAAGACCCTTAGCGGGAGCGACCGTGAGGGTGAGCAGTTCTTC. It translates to CASKTLSGSDREGEQFF.